A single sample gave rise to the 2 T cell receptor beta chains below, sequenced in a study of human T cells and chemical hapten exposure. Via MiXCR, TCRdb re-called the RACE reads, giving one row per CDR3 protein. The data contain roughly 380,000 distinct CDR3 sequences, nearly 6.5% of them singletons. The time point denotes: patch test 2, 6 weeks after DPC sensitization. Treatment of the sample: therapeutic diphenylcyclopropenone sensitization with weekly scalp DPC. This material consisted of whole blood, taken in connection with sensitization to the hapten diphenylcyclopropenone (DPC). The source is a woman younger than 30 with alopecia areata. Some clones in this sample may be carry-over from other donors' samples.

The rearrangement links TRBV27 to TRBJ1-6; no definite D call. The V end was cut by 7 bases, the J end by 3 bases, with 10 bases between. Germline V gene lookup returns CDR1 MNHEY and CDR2 SMNVEV (reference sequence). CDR3 length: 14 amino acids. CDR3 protein: CASTEGFYNSPLHF. The DNA for the CDR3 is TGTGCCAGCACCGAAGGCTTCTATAATTCACCCCTCCACTTT.

The sample holds a few counts of this clonotype. V is TRBV21-1 and J is TRBJ1-2. TRBV21-1 is labeled a pseudogene. The CDR3 runs 14 residues. DNA of the CDR3: TGTGCCAGCAGCAAAGAGTGCTCCCTCTATGGCTACACCTTC. This gives the protein CASSKECSLYGYTF.